The 20 T cell receptor beta chains below all came from one sample that was sequenced in a study of shared clonotypes between healthy human individuals. Some clones are missing from TCRdb's copy, which holds only in-frame ones; the method was immunoSEQ multiplex PCR. The sample comprises about 2 million clones, about 95% of which are singletons, and 0.95% to 1.5% rests with the top ten. CD8 cells regarded as naive lacked CD45RO, were positively chosen for CCR7, and omitted terminally differentiated effector memory CD45RA+ cells. The sample taken for sequencing was naive CD8+ T cells sorted from blood. These receptors came from a man aged 18 to 35 in good health.

The V and J genes are TRBV30 and TRBJ1-2, with a possible D match to TRBD1 (5 bases). V lost 3 bases, J lost 7 bases, and 12 bases lay in between. The CDR3 sequence is 12 residues long. Germline lookup yields CDR1 GTSNPN and CDR2 SVGIG (reference sequence). CDR3 sequence reads: CAWSEYGTGYTF. The CDR3 coding sequence is TGTGCCTGGAGCGAATATGGGACTGGCTACACCTTC.

J is TRBJ2-7 and V is TRBV6-4, with TRBD1 identical over 8 bases. Unmatched junction bases numbered 4, after V lost 9 bases and J lost 9 bases. The germline CDR1 and CDR2 sequences are MRHNA and SNTAGT. This CDR3 has 10 residues. CDR3 loop: CARGTGWQYF. The CDR3 nucleotides read TGTGCCAGGGGGACAGGTTGGCAGTACTTC.

The chain couples TRBV6-5 to TRBJ2-5, with 10 bases lining up with TRBD1. Germline V gives CDR1 MNHEY, CDR2 SVGAGI. V trimming: 6 bases; J trimming: 1 base; junction bases outside the gene matches: 5. CDR3 length: 15 amino acids. The CDR3 spells CASSRWTGGQETQYF. As DNA, the CDR3 is TGTGCCAGCAGCCGTTGGACAGGGGGCCAAGAGACCCAGTACTTC.

CDR3 residues: CASMQGTYNEQFF. As DNA, the CDR3 is TGTGCCAGCATGCAGGGAACCTACAATGAGCAGTTCTTC. This chain joins TRBV6-6 and TRBJ2-1; a possible D gene is TRBD1 (5 bases). CDR1 MNHNY and CDR2 SVGAGI come from the germline V gene (reference sequence). V was cut by 7 bases and J by 2 bases, with 9 bases left in between. The length of the CDR3 is 13 residues.

The rearrangement joins TRBV18 to TRBJ2-1, with TRBD2 matching over 10 bases. The V gene's germline CDR1 is KGHSH and CDR2 LQKENI. Trimming removed 10 bases from V and 4 bases from J; junction bases left unmatched: 7. This CDR3 comprises 14 residues. As DNA, the CDR3 is TGTGCCACCATAGCGGGAGGTCTGTACAATGAGCAGTTCTTC. This translates into CATIAGGLYNEQFF.

The chain links TRBV7-6 to TRBJ1-3; D gene uncertain. Trimming cost V 5 bases and J 0 bases, with 11 bases left between them. The CDR3 length is 15 residues. Germline values: CDR1 SGHVS, CDR2 FNYEAQ. This CDR3 is CASSPSPYSGNTIYF. CDR3 in DNA: TGTGCCAGCAGCCCCAGTCCTTACTCTGGAAACACCATATATTTT.

V usage is TRBV29-1 and J usage is TRBJ1-2, with 8 bases matching TRBD1. Looked up from germline, CDR1 is SQVTM and CDR2 is ANQGSEA. With 6 bases clipped from V and 5 bases from J, the junction kept 11 bases outside the gene matches. The CDR3 consists of 14 residues. The CDR3 nucleotides read TGCAGCGTCGACCAGGGGGCTGGGGTATATGGCTACACCTTC. It yields the protein CSVDQGAGVYGYTF.

This chain uses TRBV5-8 with TRBJ2-7, with D perhaps being TRBD1 or TRBD2 (5 bases each). This CDR3 spans 13 amino acids. Per the germline V gene, CDR1 is SGHTS and CDR2 is YDEGEE. V was pared by 2 bases and J by 2 bases, with 8 bases between. Here the CDR3 reads CASSFRDPYEQYF. DNA of the CDR3: TGTGCCAGCAGCTTCCGGGACCCCTACGAGCAGTACTTC.

The rearrangement links TRBV29-1 to TRBJ1-3; tentative D call: TRBD1 (6 bases). Germline CDR1 is SQVTM and CDR2 is ANQGSEA. Trimming shortened V by 0 bases and J by 2 bases, and 14 bases separated the two germline ends. CDR3 size: 16 residues. CDR3 region: CSVEDLTGRTGNTIYF. DNA for the CDR3: TGCAGCGTTGAAGATCTTACAGGGCGGACTGGAAACACCATATATTTT.

V is TRBV7-9 and J is TRBJ1-2; the D gene is possibly TRBD1 (5 bases). The CDR3 extends over 16 amino acids. V was trimmed by 1 base and J by 2 bases, leaving 14 bases between them. Germline-derived CDR1 and CDR2 are SEHNR and FQNEAQ (reference sequence). This CDR3 is CASSLEGSLLNYGYTF. The CDR3 DNA is TGTGCCAGCAGCTTAGAGGGGAGCCTTTTAAACTATGGCTACACCTTC.

The V call is TRBV27, the J call TRBJ1-1, with a weak D call TRBD1 (5 bases). With 2 bases removed from V and 0 bases from J, the gap between germline ends came to 10 bases. The germline gives CDR1 MNHEY, CDR2 SMNVEV (reference sequence). This CDR3 has 15 residues. In DNA form, the CDR3 reads TGTGCCAGCAGTTTACGGACACCTATGAACACTGAAGCTTTCTTT. This encodes CASSLRTPMNTEAFF.

This sequence joins TRBV5-5 and TRBJ2-2; D gene ambiguous. The CDR3 contains 11 residues. The V end was cut by 2 bases, the J end by 6 bases, with 2 bases between. Germline assignment: CDR1 SGHKS and CDR2 YYEKEE (reference sequence). In DNA form, the CDR3 reads TGTGCCAGCAGCTTTTCCGGGGAGCTGTTTTTT. This encodes CASSFSGELFF.

This chain connects TRBV5-6 to TRBJ2-1; D may be TRBD1 (5 bases). This CDR3 region has 14 residues. With 2 bases removed from V and 6 bases from J, the gap between germline ends came to 12 bases. Germline CDR1 is SGHDT and CDR2 is YYEEEE. CDR3 bases: TGTGCCAGCAGCTTAGGGCAGGGCGTCAATGAGCAGTTCTTC. As protein: CASSLGQGVNEQFF.

This chain uses TRBV6-6 with TRBJ2-2, with a possible D match to TRBD2 (7 bases). CDR3 length: 16 residues. V lost 0 bases, J lost 4 bases, and 12 bases lay in between. CDR1 is MNHNY and CDR2 is SVGAGI in the germline V gene (reference sequence). CDR3 region: CASSYSIAGATGELFF. The CDR3 bases are TGTGCCAGCAGTTACTCGATTGCGGGGGCCACCGGGGAGCTGTTTTTT.

The chain couples TRBV12-5 to TRBJ2-7; D call uncertain. The length of the CDR3 is 12 residues. Germline values: CDR1 LGHNT, CDR2 FRNRAP. The V end was cut by 1 base, the J end by 6 bases, with 7 bases between. The CDR3 region has the DNA TGTGCTAGTGGTTTGGACTCCGGCGAGCAGTACTTC. The encoded protein is CASGLDSGEQYF.

This rearrangement joins TRBV13 to TRBJ2-7; D could derive from TRBD1 or TRBD2 (5 bases each). Germline loops: CDR1 PRHDT, CDR2 FYEKMQ (reference sequence). The V gene lost 4 bases and the J gene lost 1 base, with 8 bases spanning the gap. The CDR3 spans 13 residues. The CDR3 DNA is TGTGCCAGCAGCTGGGACCGATCCTACGAGCAGTACTTC. Amino acid sequence: CASSWDRSYEQYF.

The chain joins TRBV5-1 to TRBJ2-3, with D possibly matching TRBD1 (5 bases). The CDR3 contains 14 residues. The V end was cut by 0 bases, the J end by 5 bases, with 10 bases between. CDR1 and CDR2 from the germline V gene are SGHRS and YFSETQ. The chain's CDR3 is CASSLDRPEDTQYF. CDR3 coding DNA: TGCGCCAGCAGCTTGGACAGGCCAGAAGATACGCAGTATTTT.

This chain connects TRBV7-2 to TRBJ1-6; D unclear. CDR3 size: 13 residues. Germline V gene data show CDR1 as SGHTA and CDR2 as FQGNSA. The V gene lost 0 bases and the J gene lost 8 bases, with 5 bases spanning the gap. This CDR3 reads CASSLALDSPLHF. Written as DNA, the CDR3 is TGTGCCAGCAGCTTAGCTTTGGATTCACCCCTCCACTTT.

This sequence joins TRBV7-9 and TRBJ1-1, with 7 bases matching TRBD1. The CDR3 is made up of 15 amino acids. Trimming removed 1 base from V and 4 bases from J; junction bases left unmatched: 6. Germline V gives CDR1 SEHNR, CDR2 FQNEAQ (reference sequence). This CDR3 reads CASSLEQGGTTEAFF. The CDR3, as DNA: TGTGCCAGCAGCTTAGAGCAGGGGGGTACCACTGAAGCTTTCTTT.

This clone was recorded only once. The chain links TRBV11-1 to TRBJ1-1; 11 positions match TRBD1. The CDR3 sequence is 14 residues long. The J segment lost 4 bases and the V segment lost 4 bases, leaving 2 bases of the junction unmatched. Per the germline V gene, CDR1 is SGHAT and CDR2 is FQDESV (reference sequence). CDR3 sequence (DNA): TGTGCCAGCAGCTGGGACAGGGGGTCCACTGAAGCTTTCTTT. This codes for CASSWDRGSTEAFF.